These 27 T cell receptor beta chains were all obtained from the same sample, sequenced in a study of T cells in Graves' hyperthyroidism and ophthalmopathy (dated by TCRdb to about 2019). Library prep was done by multiplex PCR. This sample was sequenced with an Illumina HiSeq 2000. TCR beta CDR3 regions were amplified from RNA transcripts. The first round of RT-PCR for the TCR CDR3 was performed with the HTBI primer set and the Qiagen OneStep RT-PCR kit. TCRdb applied fastp at Q25 and MiXCR to the public reads, then kept only in-frame beta chains. Records with the same CDR3 protein are collapsed into one entry carrying the most frequent genes and DNA. Recorded for this sample are around 200,000 distinct CDR3 sequences; about 18% of them occurred a single time. Roughly 28% of the sample comes from the top ten. Sequencing used blood. The receptor set was obtained from a woman aged 45-60 years with Graves' hyperthyroidism.

There are many counts of this clonotype. V is TRBV19 and J is TRBJ2-4, with TRBD1 matching 8 bases. CDR1 LNHDA and CDR2 SQIVND come from the germline V gene (reference sequence). V trimming: 6 bases; J trimming: 6 bases; junction bases outside the gene matches: 4. This CDR3 contains 13 residues. This chain's CDR3 is CASSAGGINIQYF. In DNA form, the CDR3 reads TGTGCCAGTAGCGCAGGGGGCATAAACATTCAGTACTTC.

This clonotype was seen repeatedly, ten times or more. The CDR3, as DNA: TGTGCCAGTAGTATAGATCCGGACGGACGTATAAGCAACTCTGGAAACACCATATATTTT. This encodes CASSIDPDGRISNSGNTIYF. The rearrangement uses TRBV19 and TRBJ1-3; D remains unclear. The CDR3 spans 20 residues. Trimming shortened V by 0 bases and J by 0 bases, and 21 bases separated the two germline ends. Germline V gene data show CDR1 as LNHDA and CDR2 as SQIVND (reference sequence).

The chain carries TRBV7-9 and TRBJ2-5; no clear D. CDR1 is SEHNR and CDR2 is FQNEAQ in the germline V gene (reference sequence). This CDR3 is 14 amino acids long. The V end lost 4 bases, the J end lost 4 bases, and 13 bases lay between the germline ends. CDR3 in amino acids: CASSSGSNGETQYF. The CDR3 DNA reads as TGTGCCAGCAGCTCCGGGTCGAACGGAGAGACCCAGTACTTC.

This clonotype was seen at least ten times. The rearrangement uses TRBV27 and TRBJ2-6; 11 bases are a match to TRBD1. Germline V gene lookup returns CDR1 MNHEY and CDR2 SMNVEV (reference sequence). CDR3 length equals 20 residues. Trimming took 5 bases from V and 4 from J; bases not matched to a gene: 16. CDR3 nucleotides: TGTGCCAGCAGTCCCTACCCGTTGGGACAGGGGGATAACGGGGCCAACGTCCTGACTTTC. This gives the protein CASSPYPLGQGDNGANVLTF.

The table lists this clonotype with many counts. The rearrangement links TRBV11-1 to TRBJ2-7; 8 nucleotides line up with TRBD1. The trim removed 3 bases at V and 0 bases at J, leaving 7 bases unmatched. CDR3 size: 16 residues. The germline CDR1 and CDR2 sequences are SGHAT and FQDESV (reference sequence). CDR3 amino acids: CASSFHRGSSSYEQYF. The CDR3 nucleotides are TGTGCCAGCAGCTTCCACAGGGGGTCGAGCTCCTACGAGCAGTACTTC.

This clonotype has more than one count but fewer than ten. V gene TRBV18 combines with J gene TRBJ1-2; 9 nucleotides agree with TRBD1. CDR3 length equals 16 residues. Per the germline V gene, CDR1 is KGHSH and CDR2 is LQKENI. With 6 bases clipped from V and 7 bases from J, the junction kept 15 bases outside the gene matches. The CDR3 DNA reads TGTGCCAGCTCCCCGCTGGACAGGGGAGCGAATGGTGGCTACACCTTC. Its protein product is CASSPLDRGANGGYTF. Filled out from reference TRBV18 and TRBJ1-2, the complete variable domain reads NAGVMQNPRHLVRRRGQEARLRCSPMKGHSHVYWYRQLPEEGLKFMVYLQKENIIDESGMPKERFSAEFPKEGPSILRIQQVVRGDSAAYFCASSPLDRGANGGYTFGSGTRLTVV.

In this sample, this clonotype turned up many times. The CDR3 region has the DNA TGTGCCAGCAGTTTAAAGGTTCTTACTGAAGCTTTCTTT. It codes for CASSLKVLTEAFF. V is TRBV12-3 or TRBV12-4 and J is TRBJ1-1; no firm D call. V was trimmed by 2 bases and J by 5 bases, leaving 9 bases between them. The CDR3 runs to 13 residues.

Ten or more counts support this clonotype. This chain links TRBV27 with TRBJ2-7; TRBD1 matches at 7 bases. This CDR3 is built from 14 residues. Germline V gene sequence: CDR1 MNHEY, CDR2 SMNVEV (reference sequence). The trim removed 2 bases at V and 3 bases at J, leaving 4 bases unmatched. CDR3 residues: CASSLGGQSYEQYF. DNA of the CDR3: TGTGCCAGCAGTTTAGGGGGACAGAGCTACGAGCAGTACTTC.

This clonotype was seen ten or more times. The CDR3 DNA sequence: TGTGCCAGCAGCTTGGCCGGAAACGAGCAGTACTTC. It codes for CASSLAGNEQYF. The chain is built from TRBV5-8 and TRBJ2-7; D remains unclear. Per germline, CDR1 SGHTS and CDR2 YDEGEE. Trimming took 0 bases from V and 5 from J, leaving 6 bases between them. This CDR3 comprises 12 residues.

This rearrangement joins TRBV30 to TRBJ1-3; 7 nucleotides match TRBD1. The CDR3 contains 14 residues. Germline V lookup: CDR1 GTSNPN, CDR2 SVGIG (reference sequence). This CDR3 reads CAARQGASGNTIYF. The CDR3 DNA reads as TGTGCTGCTCGACAGGGAGCTTCTGGAAACACCATATATTTT. The complete variable domain, with remaining parts taken from reference TRBV30 and TRBJ1-3, reads SQTIHQWPATLVQPVGSPLSLECTVEGTSNPNLYWYRQAAGRGLQLLFYSVGIGQISSEVPQNLSASRPQDRQFILSSKKLLLSDSGFYLCAARQGASGNTIYFGEGSWLTVV.

This clonotype was detected ten times or more. The rearrangement joins TRBV27 to TRBJ2-3, with D tentatively TRBD1 (6 bases). The V end was cut by 6 bases, the J end by 4 bases, with 17 bases between. The germline V gene has CDR1 MNHEY and CDR2 SMNVEV (reference sequence). The CDR3 loop spans 15 amino acids. CDR3 region: CASRINPGAPDTQYF. As DNA, the CDR3 is TGTGCCAGCAGAATCAACCCAGGGGCTCCAGATACGCAGTATTTT.

This rearrangement joins TRBV5-1 to TRBJ2-3; 11 positions match TRBD1. In germline, CDR1 is SGHRS, CDR2 YFSETQ. The CDR3 totals 14 residues. J lost 5 bases, V lost 2 bases, and 1 base had no gene match. The CDR3 reads CASSFGTGGDTQYF. The CDR3 DNA is TGCGCCAGCAGCTTCGGGACAGGGGGAGATACGCAGTATTTT.

This clonotype occurred many times. In nucleotides, the CDR3 is TGCGCCAGCAGCTTGTTGGTAGGGTCGAACACCGGGGAGCTGTTTTTT. Translation: CASSLLVGSNTGELFF. J is TRBJ2-2 and V is TRBV5-1; D gene uncertain. The germline V and J ends were trimmed by 1 base and 0 bases, with 10 bases remaining between them. CDR3 length: 16 amino acids. Germline V gives CDR1 SGHRS, CDR2 YFSETQ.

This clonotype was recorded at least ten times. The chain has TRBV5-4 and TRBJ2-5; the D gene is possibly TRBD1 (6 bases). The V gene's germline CDR1 is SGHNT and CDR2 YYREEE (reference sequence). V lost 0 bases to trimming and J lost 2 bases, with 14 bases between them. This CDR3 comprises 16 residues. The DNA of the CDR3 is TGTGCCAGCAGCTTGGGTTTCGGGACACTACAAGAGACCCAGTACTTC. Amino acids: CASSLGFGTLQETQYF.

This clonotype was seen at least ten times. CDR3 nucleotide sequence: TGTGCCAGTAGTGTAGGGGTAGAACAGCCCCAGCATTTT. It specifies CASSVGVEQPQHF. J is TRBJ1-5 and V is TRBV19, with a weak D call TRBD1 (5 bases). The CDR3 covers 13 residues. Looked up from germline, CDR1 is LNHDA and CDR2 is SQIVND (reference sequence). V was shortened by 5 bases and J by 7 bases, with 12 bases between the two germline ends.

Comment on this clonotype: One end of the junction is discordant with germline, which a read error may explain. This chain joins TRBV5-1 and TRBJ1-2; D is perhaps TRBD1 (6 bases). Per the germline V gene, CDR1 is SGHRS and CDR2 is YFSETQ. CDR3 size: 17 residues. The CDR3 DNA is TGCGCCGGCAGCTTGGATGGCAGGGGACACTCGAAGGATGGCTACACCTTC. Translated, it gives CAGSLDGRGHSKDGYTF.

This clonotype was picked up many times. The gene calls are TRBV7-9 and TRBJ2-4; D might be TRBD2 (5 bases). V lost 0 bases to trimming and J lost 2 bases, with 14 bases between them. Germline assignment: CDR1 SEHNR and CDR2 FQNEAQ (reference sequence). This CDR3 has 17 amino acids. The CDR3 bases are TGTGCCAGCAGCTTAGCGCTCGGGCCGGGGTCCAAAAACATTCAGTACTTC. As protein: CASSLALGPGSKNIQYF. Full variable domain (rest looked up from reference TRBV7-9 and TRBJ2-4): DTGVSQNPRHKITKRGQNVTFRCDPISEHNRLYWYRQTLGQGPEFLTYFQNEAQLEKSRLLSDRFSAERPKGSFSTLEIQRTEQGDSAMYLCASSLALGPGSKNIQYFGAGTRLSVL.

This clonotype came up many times. The chain joins TRBV5-6 to TRBJ2-2; D might be TRBD1 (6 bases). Looked up from germline, CDR1 is SGHDT and CDR2 is YYEEEE. V was pared by 4 bases and J by 5 bases, with 12 bases between. The length of the CDR3 is 14 residues. The CDR3 spells CASSLGGRTGELFF. For the CDR3, the DNA is TGTGCCAGCAGCCTAGGGGGAAGGACCGGGGAGCTGTTTTTT. The full variable domain, in which reference TRBV5-6 and TRBJ2-2 provide the parts outside the CDR3, is DAGVTQSPTHLIKTRGQQVTLRCSPKSGHDTVSWYQQALGQGPQFIFQYYEEEERQRGNFPDRFSGHQFPNYSSELNVNALLLGDSALYLCASSLGGRTGELFFGEGSRLTVL.

This clonotype was observed a handful of times. The gene calls are TRBV11-2 and TRBJ2-1, with 8 bases aligning to TRBD2. This CDR3 region has 16 residues. The V segment lost 6 bases and the J segment 6 bases; nucleotides outside the gene matches: 13. Germline V gene data show CDR1 as SGHAT and CDR2 as FQNNGV. In nucleotides, the CDR3 is TGTGCCAGCAGACAACCGAGCGGGGGTGGGGTCAATGAGCAGTTCTTC. It codes for CASRQPSGGGVNEQFF.

At least ten counts were recorded for this clonotype. The chain carries TRBV7-2 and TRBJ2-7, with D hard to call. Germline V CDR1 and CDR2: SGHTA, FQGNSA. V was shortened by 5 bases and J by 0 bases, with 11 bases between the two germline ends. The CDR3 totals 14 residues. Written as DNA, the CDR3 is TGTGCCAGCAGCCCCCGTGTTCTCTCCTACGAGCAGTACTTC. This gives the protein CASSPRVLSYEQYF.

In DNA, the CDR3 is TGTGCCAGCTCACCACCGGTAGCGGGGGCCGCTGGGGCCCAGTACTTC. Translating it yields CASSPPVAGAAGAQYF. The rearrangement uses TRBV18 and TRBJ2-5; 9 bases align to TRBD2. Germline V gives CDR1 KGHSH, CDR2 LQKENI. The CDR3 consists of 16 residues. Trimming cost V 0 bases and J 9 bases; bases outside gene matches: 11.

This clonotype was detected many times. The chain combines TRBV7-3 with TRBJ2-2, with D unclear. CDR3 length equals 13 residues. Trimming left V 5 bases short and J 3 bases short, with 7 bases between. Germline lookup yields CDR1 SGHTA and CDR2 FQGTGA. The CDR3 DNA reads TGTGCCAGCAGCCCTTTGTACACCGGGGAGCTGTTTTTT. This sequence encodes CASSPLYTGELFF.

The V gene is TRBV7-9, the J gene TRBJ1-2, with D unresolved. Germline assignment: CDR1 SEHNR and CDR2 FQNEAQ (reference sequence). The V gene lost 0 bases and the J gene lost 7 bases, with 15 bases spanning the gap. This CDR3 has 15 amino acids. CDR3 bases: TGTGCCAGCAGCTTAGCGCCTAAAGACCTCCTTGGCTACACCTTC. Its translation: CASSLAPKDLLGYTF.

This clonotype was seen more than once but under ten times. The chain recombines TRBV28 with TRBJ1-2; D might be TRBD1 (6 bases). The CDR3 extends over 11 amino acids. Germline V gene lookup returns CDR1 MDHEN and CDR2 SYDVKM. V lost 6 bases, J lost 8 bases, and 10 bases lay in between. CDR3 nucleotides: TGTGCCAGCAGAGGCCAGGGGGGCTACACCTTC. Residues: CASRGQGGYTF.

This clonotype appeared many times. The V call is TRBV7-3, the J call TRBJ2-5, with TRBD2 identical over 13 bases. V shed 5 bases and J 7 bases; nucleotides not matched to a gene: 10. Germline V gene lookup returns CDR1 SGHTA and CDR2 FQGTGA. The CDR3 covers 16 residues. CDR3 sequence: CASSPRTSGGVGTQYF. In nucleotides, the CDR3 is TGTGCCAGCAGCCCAAGGACTAGCGGGGGAGTAGGGACCCAGTACTTC.

This clonotype was seen only a few times. V gene TRBV4-1 combines with J gene TRBJ2-3; TRBD1 might be the D (6 bases). Trimming pared 4 bases from V and 2 bases from J, leaving 13 bases between. This CDR3 has 15 residues. CDR1 and CDR2 (germline): MGHRA, YSYEKL. The CDR3 protein is CASSPTGLNTDTQYF. The CDR3 DNA is TGCGCCAGCAGCCCGACAGGTCTCAACACAGATACGCAGTATTTT.

This clonotype was found many times. The chain couples TRBV5-1 to TRBJ2-3, with 8 positions matching TRBD2. The CDR3 has 17 amino acids. The germline gives CDR1 SGHRS, CDR2 YFSETQ. The trim removed 3 bases at V and 2 bases at J, leaving 11 bases unmatched. CDR3 sequence reads: CASSYLGAGGYTDTQYF. DNA of the CDR3: TGCGCCAGCAGCTACCTTGGGGCGGGGGGCTACACAGATACGCAGTATTTT.